Shown below are 30 T cell receptor beta chains from a single sample sequenced in a study of PD-L1 blockade in urothelial cancer. The repertoire was sequenced with immunoSEQ multiplex PCR; TCRdb's copy has only in-frame clones and lacks some. The sample contains more than 95,000 clones, more than 85% of which appear only once. Time point in this sample: peripheral blood 6 weeks after treatment start. Sample: PBMCs, taken around atezolizumab (anti-PD-L1) treatment. The receptors were gathered from a man between 60 and 70 years old with urothelial cancer.

This clone was counted once. The rearrangement links TRBV4-2 to TRBJ1-1; no clear D gene. The CDR3 is 14 residues long. Per germline, CDR1 LGHNA and CDR2 YNFKEQ. V was pared by 0 bases and J by 3 bases, with 8 bases between. The CDR3, as DNA: TGTGCCAGCAGCCAAGAACAGTCTTACACTGAAGCTTTCTTT. Its translation: CASSQEQSYTEAFF.

The V and J genes are TRBV5-8 and TRBJ1-2, with a possible D match to TRBD1 (6 bases). The CDR3 runs 16 residues. From germline, CDR1 is SGHTS and CDR2 YDEGEE. V was trimmed by 2 bases and J by 6 bases, leaving 20 bases between them. The CDR3 bases are TGTGCCAGCAGCTTAAGGGGGTACACCCTCCAAAATGGCTACACCTTC. Translating gives CASSLRGYTLQNGYTF.

This chain joins TRBV5-8 and TRBJ1-1; 8 bases match TRBD1. CDR1 and CDR2 from the germline V gene are SGHTS and YDEGEE. V was pared by 2 bases and J by 6 bases, with 15 bases of the junction left unmatched. This CDR3 comprises 17 residues. The CDR3 DNA reads as TGTGCCAGCAGCTTCCGCCGCACAGGACAGGGAAACGCTGAAGCTTTCTTT. This translates into CASSFRRTGQGNAEAFF. Full variable domain (missing parts from reference TRBV5-8 and TRBJ1-1): EAGVTQSPTHLIKTRGQQATLRCSPISGHTSVYWYQQALGLGLQFLLWYDEGEERNRGNFPPRFSGRQFPNYSSELNVNALELEDSALYLCASSFRRTGQGNAEAFFGQGTRLTVV.

The V and J genes are TRBV11-3 and TRBJ1-5, with no clear D. The CDR3 loop spans 19 amino acids. Germline CDR1 and CDR2: SGHNT and YENEEA. V was trimmed by 0 bases and J by 0 bases, leaving 18 bases between them. The chain's CDR3 is CASSLDLSPGNDSNQPQHF. The CDR3 region has the DNA TGTGCCAGCAGCTTAGATTTGTCGCCGGGTAATGATAGCAATCAGCCCCAGCATTTT.

V is TRBV28 and J is TRBJ2-7; 8 nucleotides match TRBD2. The CDR3 runs 14 residues. Germline CDR1 is MDHEN and CDR2 is SYDVKM. Unmatched junction bases numbered 6, after V lost 6 bases and J lost 2 bases. The CDR3 sequence is CASRPTSGTYEQYF. The DNA of the CDR3 is TGTGCCAGCAGGCCCACTAGCGGTACCTACGAGCAGTACTTC. The full variable domain, in which reference TRBV28 and TRBJ2-7 provide the parts outside the CDR3, is DVKVTQSSRYLVKRTGEKVFLECVQDMDHENMFWYRQDPGLGLRLIYFSYDVKMKEKGDIPEGYSVSREKKERFSLILESASTNQTSMYLCASRPTSGTYEQYFGPGTRLTVT.

V gene TRBV9 combines with J gene TRBJ2-5; 7 nucleotides align to TRBD2. V lost 4 bases and J lost 4; bases outside the gene matches: 7. The CDR3 extends over 14 amino acids. Germline V CDR1 and CDR2: SGDLS, YYNGEE. CDR3 sequence: CASSPGLVPETQYF. The DNA of the CDR3 is TGTGCCAGCAGCCCTGGACTAGTCCCAGAGACCCAGTACTTC.

This rearrangement joins TRBV11-1 to TRBJ1-2; 8 positions agree with TRBD1. The CDR3 has 13 amino acids. J gave up 7 bases and V 7 bases, and 8 bases lay outside the gene matches. Germline V lookup: CDR1 SGHAT, CDR2 FQDESV (reference sequence). CDR3 sequence reads: CASTYSGGFGYTF. As DNA, the CDR3 is TGTGCCAGCACCTATTCAGGGGGCTTTGGCTACACCTTC.

The chain combines TRBV6-4 with TRBJ2-5, with 7 bases aligning to TRBD1. J lost 0 bases, V lost 6 bases, and 4 bases had no gene match. The CDR3 runs to 14 residues. Per the germline V gene, CDR1 is MRHNA and CDR2 is SNTAGT. CDR3 bases: TGTGCCAGCAGCAGGGACAGCAACCAAGAGACCCAGTACTTC. Translation gives CASSRDSNQETQYF.

The V call is TRBV19, the J call TRBJ2-5, with D possibly TRBD1 on 6 matching bases. The ends were cut back, 4 bases at V and 3 bases at J, with 12 bases in the middle. The germline gives CDR1 LNHDA, CDR2 SQIVND (reference sequence). The CDR3 runs 14 residues. The CDR3 bases are TGTGCCAGTAGTAAACAGGGTAACAAAGAGACCCAGTACTTC. It encodes CASSKQGNKETQYF.

The chain couples TRBV15 to TRBJ1-5; 9 nucleotides agree with TRBD1. V shed 0 bases, J shed 6 bases, and the junction held 6 bases outside the gene matches. The CDR3 has 16 residues. Germline V gives CDR1 LNHNV, CDR2 YYDKDF (reference sequence). CDR3 sequence reads: CATSRDGTGSGQPQHF. The CDR3 coding sequence is TGTGCCACCAGCAGAGATGGGACAGGGTCGGGTCAGCCCCAGCATTTT.

This clone was found once. The CDR3: CASSDPPGSSYEQYF. In DNA, the CDR3 is TGTGCCAGCAGTGATCCACCAGGGTCCTCCTACGAGCAGTACTTC. V is TRBV6-1 and J is TRBJ2-7; D may be TRBD1 (5 bases). CDR1 is MNHNS and CDR2 is SASEGT in the germline V gene. V gave up 3 bases and J gave up 0 bases, with 12 bases separating them. The CDR3 sequence is 15 residues long.

V and J are TRBV6-5 and TRBJ2-7, with TRBD1 matching 7 bases. Germline-derived CDR1 and CDR2 are MNHEY and SVGAGI. V lost 8 bases to trimming and J lost 1 base; unmatched junction nucleotides: 11. This CDR3 is 15 amino acids long. The CDR3 is CASRPQGVVSYEQYF. CDR3 nucleotides: TGTGCCAGCCGCCCCCAGGGGGTAGTTTCCTACGAGCAGTACTTC.

The genes are TRBV7-2 and TRBJ2-7, with TRBD1 matching over 11 bases. Germline V CDR1 and CDR2: SGHTA, FQGNSA. The CDR3 sequence is 15 residues long. V lost 3 bases to trimming and J lost 0 bases; unmatched junction nucleotides: 1. The CDR3 loop reads CASSFGTGGSYEQYF. CDR3 in DNA: TGTGCCAGCAGCTTCGGGACAGGGGGCTCCTACGAGCAGTACTTC.

The rearrangement joins TRBV11-3 to TRBJ1-2; 8 nucleotides line up with TRBD1. The V gene end was trimmed by 5 bases and the J gene end by 5 bases; junction bases not matched to a gene: 7. CDR3 length equals 14 residues. Germline V CDR1 and CDR2: SGHNT, YENEEA. CDR3 coding DNA: TGTGCCAGCAGCCAACAGGGGGGAGAGTATGGCTACACCTTC. It translates to CASSQQGGEYGYTF.

CDR3 loop: CASSLTAGGPTNEKLFF. For the CDR3, the DNA is TGTGCCAGCAGTTTAACGGCAGGGGGACCGACTAATGAAAAACTGTTTTTT. V usage is TRBV27 and J usage is TRBJ1-4; 7 nucleotides align to TRBD1. V trimming: 2 bases; J trimming: 2 bases; junction bases outside the gene matches: 8. Germline CDR1 is MNHEY and CDR2 is SMNVEV (reference sequence). The CDR3 covers 17 residues.

This chain connects TRBV19 to TRBJ1-1; the D gene is possibly TRBD1 (6 bases). CDR1 and CDR2 (germline): LNHDA, SQIVND (reference sequence). V lost 5 bases, J lost 3 bases, and 10 bases lay in between. There are 13 residues in the CDR3. CDR3 in DNA: TGTGCCAGTAGTGTCGGGACATACACTGAAGCTTTCTTT. Translation: CASSVGTYTEAFF.

The V and J genes are TRBV7-2 and TRBJ2-5, with 13 bases aligning to TRBD2. V dropped 5 bases and J dropped 4; count of bases not matched to a gene: 10. Germline-derived CDR1 and CDR2 are SGHTA and FQGNSA. The CDR3 length is 17 residues. This CDR3 reads CASSLYPGLAGLETQYF. CDR3 DNA sequence: TGTGCCAGCAGCCTCTATCCGGGACTAGCGGGACTAGAGACCCAGTACTTC.

The CDR3 DNA is TGTGCCGGGGGGACAGGGAGTTACAATGAGCAGTTCTTC. Protein product: CAGGTGSYNEQFF. The V gene is TRBV7-2, the J gene TRBJ2-1; 9 positions match TRBD1. Germline trimming cut 11 bases from V and 4 bases from J; bases unmatched to any gene: 6. This CDR3 is 13 amino acids long. CDR1 and CDR2 from the germline V gene are SGHTA and FQGNSA.

V gene TRBV19 combines with J gene TRBJ2-5, with TRBD2 identical over 12 bases. The length of the CDR3 is 16 residues. V shed 5 bases, J shed 1 base, and the junction held 5 bases outside the gene matches. The germline V gene has CDR1 LNHDA and CDR2 SQIVND (reference sequence). The CDR3 sequence is CASSSQTSGGQETQYF. CDR3 nucleotides: TGTGCCAGTAGTTCCCAGACTAGCGGGGGCCAAGAGACCCAGTACTTC.

This clone was seen once. The chain couples TRBV4-2 to TRBJ2-1, with 10 bases lining up with TRBD2. Germline V gene sequence: CDR1 LGHNA, CDR2 YNFKEQ. There are 17 residues in the CDR3. Germline trimming cut 5 bases from V and 4 bases from J; bases unmatched to any gene: 11. The CDR3 here is CASSSGSTSGHYNEQFF. CDR3 bases: TGTGCCAGCAGCTCAGGGTCGACTAGCGGGCATTACAATGAGCAGTTCTTC.

CDR3 coding DNA: TGTGCCAGCAGTTCGCGGAATTACTATGGCTACACCTTC. It is translated as CASSSRNYYGYTF. The chain recombines TRBV6-5 with TRBJ1-2; D is uncertain. Germline V gene data show CDR1 as MNHEY and CDR2 as SVGAGI. The CDR3 consists of 13 residues. Deletions cut 4 bases from V and 3 bases from J, with 9 bases between.

This clone was seen a single time. The rearrangement links TRBV7-2 to TRBJ1-1, with 8 bases matching TRBD1. V was pared by 2 bases and J by 10 bases, with 6 bases of the junction left unmatched. This CDR3 is built from 13 residues. Looked up from germline, CDR1 is SGHTA and CDR2 is FQGNSA. CDR3 region: CASSLIGQGVAFF. CDR3 nucleotides: TGTGCCAGCAGCTTAATTGGACAGGGAGTAGCTTTCTTT.

The V call is TRBV19, the J call TRBJ2-7; maybe TRBD2 (6 bases). Trimming left V 4 bases short and J 6 bases short, with 19 bases between. CDR3 length: 15 residues. Germline V gene data show CDR1 as LNHDA and CDR2 as SQIVND (reference sequence). This chain's CDR3 is CASSKVGGRSSEQYF. As DNA, the CDR3 is TGTGCCAGTAGTAAGGTGGGGGGACGGTCTTCCGAGCAGTACTTC.

The chain combines TRBV9 with TRBJ2-2; 7 nucleotides match TRBD2. Germline V gene data show CDR1 as SGDLS and CDR2 as YYNGEE. Trimming cost V 2 bases and J 2 bases; bases outside gene matches: 6. The CDR3 loop spans 16 amino acids. The DNA of the CDR3 is TGTGCCAGCAGCGTCCGCGGGACTACTAACACCGGGGAGCTGTTTTTT. Protein sequence: CASSVRGTTNTGELFF.

The rearrangement uses TRBV7-8 and TRBJ2-3; TRBD2 matches at 10 bases. After removal of 1 base from V and 1 base from J, the junction contained 2 bases not matched to a gene. CDR3 size: 16 residues. Germline loops: CDR1 SGHVS, CDR2 FQNEAQ. CDR3 protein: CASSLGLAGRTDTQYF. CDR3 coding DNA: TGTGCCAGCAGCTTAGGACTAGCGGGCCGCACAGATACGCAGTATTTT.

This chain uses TRBV5-1 with TRBJ2-5, with 8 bases that match TRBD1. The germline V gene encodes CDR1 SGHRS and CDR2 YFSETQ. The J segment lost 5 bases and the V segment lost 0 bases, leaving 3 bases of the junction unmatched. CDR3 length equals 14 residues. CDR3 nucleotides: TGCGCCAGCAGCTTGGGACAGGGGTCCGAGACCCAGTACTTC. This codes for CASSLGQGSETQYF.

The chain uses TRBV7-6 and TRBJ1-3; 9 bases match TRBD1. V lost 2 bases, J lost 9 bases, and 8 bases stayed unmatched. This CDR3 contains 15 residues. CDR1 and CDR2 (germline): SGHVS, FNYEAQ. As DNA, the CDR3 is TGTGCCAGCAGCTTACGGACAGGGGATATGGGCACCATATATTTT. Amino acids: CASSLRTGDMGTIYF.

The chain uses TRBV6-6 and TRBJ2-7, with 10 bases identical to TRBD1. Trimming took 7 bases from V and 4 from J; bases not matched to a gene: 1. The V gene's germline CDR1 is MNHNY and CDR2 SVGAGI (reference sequence). The CDR3 length is 12 residues. This CDR3 is CASTDRGYEQYF. The CDR3 DNA is TGTGCCAGCACGGACAGGGGGTACGAGCAGTACTTC.

The chain combines TRBV7-6 with TRBJ2-1; 13 bases fit TRBD2. Germline V gene sequence: CDR1 SGHVS, CDR2 FNYEAQ. J was trimmed by 4 bases and V by 5 bases; bases with no gene match: 5. The CDR3 is made up of 16 amino acids. The CDR3: CASSDQLAGGYNEQFF. The CDR3, as DNA: TGTGCCAGCAGCGACCAACTAGCGGGGGGGTACAATGAGCAGTTCTTC.

The gene calls are TRBV10-3 and TRBJ1-5; 7 bases fit TRBD1. Trimming at V came to 2 bases and at J to 2 bases, leaving 3 bases not matched to a gene. From germline, CDR1 is ENHRY and CDR2 SYGVKD. The CDR3 loop spans 15 amino acids. CDR3 DNA sequence: TGTGCCATCAGTGAGGACAGGGCGGGCAATCAGCCCCAGCATTTT. Translation gives CAISEDRAGNQPQHF.